This T cell receptor beta chain was retrieved from a study of Ad26.COV2.S vaccination and SARS-CoV-2 variants. Looked up from germline, CDR1 is MNHEY and CDR2 is SVGAGI. Deletions cut 5 bases from V and 7 bases from J, with 17 bases between. There are 15 residues in the CDR3. Treatment meaning: 15 to 20 received Ad26.COV2.S at low or high dose, single or two shots; several received placebo; per-sample allocation not given. Samples analyzed were those drawn on day 63 after the first vaccine or placebo injection. An adult of 18-55 years in Boston served as donor. Wuhan-strain SARS-CoV-2 spike was expressed by the Ad26 vector that made up the vaccine. Sequencing used immunoSEQ multiplex PCR; TCRdb keeps in-frame clones, though not all of them. The sample shows 350,000 to 600,000 clones, about 88% of them seen only once.

Sequenced here: peripheral blood, sampled in a trial of Ad26.COV2.S vaccine versus placebo. This sequence joins TRBV6-5 and TRBJ1-4; a weak D match, TRBD1 (5 bases). The clonotype was recovered from a person aged 18-60 years who received the Ad26.COV2.S COVID-19 vaccine or a placebo. CDR3 loop: CASSPRDSWSEKLFF. The CDR3 nucleotides read TGTGCCAGCAGTCCGCGAGACAGCTGGAGTGAAAAACTGTTTTTT.